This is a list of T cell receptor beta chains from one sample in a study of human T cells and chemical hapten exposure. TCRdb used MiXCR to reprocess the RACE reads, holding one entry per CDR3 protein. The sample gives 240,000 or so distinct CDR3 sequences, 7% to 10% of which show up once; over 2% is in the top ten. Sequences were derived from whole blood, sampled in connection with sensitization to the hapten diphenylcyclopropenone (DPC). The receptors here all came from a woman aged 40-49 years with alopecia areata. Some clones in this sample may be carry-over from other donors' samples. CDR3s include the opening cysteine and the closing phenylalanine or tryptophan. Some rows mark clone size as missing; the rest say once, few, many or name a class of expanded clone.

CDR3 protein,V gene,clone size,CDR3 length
CASSKGPGGSPSYNEQFF,TRBV21-1,many,18
CASSEAAVGGAMETQYF,TRBV6-1,medium-sized,17
CASSQVAGGPGTGELFF,TRBV28,few,17
CASSYSSTRPTGDNQPQHF,TRBV6-6,few,19
CASSTGFRTEAFF,TRBV28,NA,13
CASSSSGLSYEQYF,TRBV6-5,NA,14
CSARPSSTQYF,TRBV20-1,few,11
CSARGRQGADEKLFF,TRBV20-1,NA,15
CASRTPGGRGRDTQYF,TRBV6-2/TRBV6-3,NA,16
CASSRTGGFFEAFF,TRBV6-5,few,14
CSVAQVARGEQYF,TRBV29-1,few,13
CSVDRGGGNEQFF,TRBV29-1,NA,13
CASSPTSVIYEQYF,TRBV12-3/TRBV12-4,NA,14
CATSPGYGYTF,TRBV24-1,NA,11
CASKIWGNEQFF,TRBV2,NA,12
CASSLWDTISYGYTF,TRBV7-9,few,15
CASSLAPQGSPYEQYF,TRBV5-1,NA,16
CASSWGQTTYGYTF,TRBV7-9,many,14
CSATGGGSEQYF,TRBV20-1,NA,12
CASSLGDWVAKNIQYF,TRBV12-3/TRBV12-4,few,16
CATSDFAGYGYTF,TRBV24-1,few,13
CASSLPGQGYNEQFF,TRBV5-1,NA,15
CASSLAGTATNEKLFF,TRBV7-2,NA,16
CASSPRRTSLFF,TRBV6-2/TRBV6-3,few,12
CASSPLTSGRDDTQYF,TRBV5-8,NA,16
CATEGGRASYNEQFF,TRBV6-2/TRBV6-3,many,15
CASSQEINEQYF,TRBV4-2,few,12
CASSFTGTGRETQYF,TRBV6-5,few,15
CASTLDSSYEQYF,TRBV7-9,NA,13
CAGSNTGSEAFF,TRBV28,few,12
CASRPDNVGNTIYF,TRBV6-2/TRBV6-3,few,14
CASSLGAGIPNEQFF,TRBV7-8,many,15
CASSPLAGALKNTQYF,TRBV2,NA,16
CATSDRVYTSGGRNEQFF,TRBV6-1,NA,18
CASGEPNEKLFF,TRBV3-1,NA,12
CSVAPGDPYEQYF,TRBV29-1,NA,13
CSVVSQINEKLFF,TRBV29-1,many,13
CASKGQGNTEAFF,TRBV5-1,many,13
CASRDDSLYGYTF,TRBV2,many,13
CASSSVGLRGRPTDTQYF,TRBV7-2,few,18
CASSYGGIAYNEQFF,TRBV6-5,few,15
CASSPAPDLNTEAFF,TRBV5-1,NA,15
CASSEVGLPEAFF,TRBV2,few,13
CASRRTVSTDTQYF,TRBV6-6,many,14
CASSYGTSGRDGIQYF,TRBV5-1,few,16
CSVAQEVGQPQHF,TRBV29-1,NA,13
CASTRFLMVTEAFF,TRBV12-3/TRBV12-4,NA,14
CASSQDRAGGPNTQYF,TRBV4-3,NA,16
CASTRTSRGGVHEQFF,TRBV11-2,many,16
CAWRFSGTGSPEAFF,TRBV30,NA,15
CASSSLGLAGGPRLDTQYF,TRBV27,NA,19
CASSLMGQIRTDTQYF,TRBV5-1,NA,16
CASSQGSSYNSPLHF,TRBV4-3,many,15
CASSSKTGIWPQHF,TRBV7-2,few,14
CASLGTVEQFF,TRBV12-3/TRBV12-4,NA,11
CASSPRVSSYNEQFF,TRBV7-2,NA,15
CSVRANEQFF,TRBV29-1,NA,10
CSVERLASGELFF,TRBV29-1,NA,13
CASSLREQGSINSPLHF,TRBV27,few,17
CASSSHREGAQHF,TRBV28,few,13